The 25 T cell receptor beta chains listed next were all sequenced from one sample in a study of T cells in Graves' hyperthyroidism and ophthalmopathy. The source material, RNA transcripts, was used to amplify TCR beta CDR3 regions. HTBI primers were the set used in a first-round RT-PCR of the TCR CDR3. TCRdb redid the calling of the multiplex PCR reads with MiXCR, one entry per CDR3 protein. This table holds around 380,000 distinct CDR3 sequences, approximately 13% found once. Sequenced: blood. Receptors originate from a man aged 25-45 years with Graves' hyperthyroidism that later progressed to Graves' ophthalmopathy.

In this sample, this clonotype turned up many times. CDR3 protein: CASVHPRQGVHEQYF. DNA for the CDR3: TGTGCCAGCGTTCACCCCCGACAGGGTGTCCACGAGCAGTACTTC. The V call is TRBV6-1, the J call TRBJ2-7, with 7 positions matching TRBD1. The CDR3 is made up of 15 amino acids. Germline assignment: CDR1 MNHNS and CDR2 SASEGT. V lost 8 bases, J lost 5 bases, and 15 bases stayed unmatched.

Ten or more counts support this clonotype. The chain couples TRBV27 to TRBJ2-7, with D unresolved. Per germline, CDR1 MNHEY and CDR2 SMNVEV (reference sequence). The CDR3 spans 14 residues. V gave up 5 bases and J gave up 2 bases, with 13 bases separating them. The CDR3 spells CASSPSVVTYEQYF. DNA of the CDR3: TGTGCCAGCAGTCCCAGTGTAGTAACCTACGAGCAGTACTTC.

The chain combines TRBV7-9 with TRBJ1-4; a weak D match, TRBD1 (5 bases). This CDR3 is 14 amino acids long. Germline values: CDR1 SEHNR, CDR2 FQNEAQ (reference sequence). V was pared by 6 bases and J by 6 bases, with 14 bases between. The CDR3 DNA follows: TGTGCCAGCAGTCGGGGATCGGGGGATGAAAAACTGTTTTTT. Amino acids: CASSRGSGDEKLFF.

This clonotype was seen a handful of times. This chain joins TRBV25-1 and TRBJ1-5, with a tentative D call TRBD1 (5 bases). The CDR3 runs 18 residues. CDR1 is MGHDK, CDR2 SYGVNS, per germline. Trimming took off 2 bases at V and 6 bases at J, with 23 bases between the two ends. The CDR3 DNA reads as TGTGCCAGCAGTGAAGGGGCGGGGGGAAAAAAAGGGAGTCAGCCCCAGCATTTT. Encoded protein: CASSEGAGGKKGSQPQHF.

This clonotype was recorded at least ten times. The CDR3 is CASSSEDVADTQYF. The CDR3 nucleotides are TGCGCCAGCAGCTCAGAGGACGTAGCAGATACGCAGTATTTT. This chain connects TRBV5-1 to TRBJ2-3; D remains ambiguous. Germline loops: CDR1 SGHRS, CDR2 YFSETQ. Trimming stripped 3 bases from V and 4 bases from J, with 12 bases between. The CDR3 is 14 residues long.

Many counts were recorded for this clonotype. This sequence joins TRBV20-1 and TRBJ2-5; 12 bases line up with TRBD1. The CDR3 spans 15 residues. Germline V gives CDR1 DFQATT, CDR2 SNEGSKA (reference sequence). The V gene end was trimmed by 3 bases and the J gene end by 4 bases; junction bases not matched to a gene: 6. CDR3 sequence reads: CSARAGTGGLETQYF. The CDR3 DNA is TGCAGTGCTAGGGCCGGGACAGGGGGCTTAGAGACCCAGTACTTC.

The genes are TRBV7-3 and TRBJ2-1; no definite D call. Trimming took 1 base from V and 6 from J, leaving 7 bases between them. This CDR3 spans 13 amino acids. Germline CDR1 is SGHTA and CDR2 is FQGTGA. CDR3: CASSLIPANEQFF. CDR3 sequence (DNA): TGTGCCAGCAGCTTAATACCCGCCAATGAGCAGTTCTTC. Looking up the rest from reference TRBV7-3 and TRBJ2-1 gives the full variable domain: GAGVSQTPSNKVTEKGKYVELRCDPISGHTALYWYRQSLGQGPEFLIYFQGTGAADDSGLPNDRFFAVRPEGSVSTLKIQRTERGDSAVYLCASSLIPANEQFFGPGTRLTVL.

Comments on this clonotype: A read error may explain this, as a much larger clone is one base away. In nucleotides, the CDR3 is TGTGCCAGCACGGCAGGAGTGAACACCGGGGAGCTGTTTTTT. Translating gives CASTAGVNTGELFF. V and J are TRBV2 and TRBJ2-2; no clear D gene. The CDR3 sequence is 14 residues long. The ends were cut back, 7 bases at V and 1 base at J, with 10 bases in the middle. The germline V gene encodes CDR1 SNHLY and CDR2 FYNNEI.

V and J are TRBV6-2 or TRBV6-3 and TRBJ1-3; D gene ambiguous. CDR1 and CDR2 (germline): MNHEY, SVGEGT. Trimming left V 0 bases short and J 3 bases short, with 15 bases between. The CDR3 is made up of 17 amino acids. Here the CDR3 reads CASSYSRRRDYGNTIYF. In DNA, the CDR3 is TGTGCCAGCAGTTACTCTCGAAGGAGGGATTATGGAAACACCATATATTTT.

This clonotype was seen repeatedly, ten times or more. The V gene is TRBV5-6, the J gene TRBJ1-1; TRBD1 might be the D (5 bases). CDR1 is SGHDT and CDR2 is YYEEEE in the germline V gene. Trimming left V 0 bases short and J 0 bases short, with 9 bases between. The CDR3 is made up of 15 amino acids. CDR3 sequence (DNA): TGTGCCAGCAGCTTGGAACAGGTCATGAACACTGAAGCTTTCTTT. Amino acids: CASSLEQVMNTEAFF.

This clonotype has ten or more counts. J is TRBJ2-5 and V is TRBV11-3; TRBD2 might be the D (5 bases). Germline CDR1 and CDR2: SGHNT and YENEEA. V was cut by 4 bases and J by 2 bases, with 14 bases left in between. This CDR3 comprises 15 residues. This CDR3 is CASSSRRQSQETQYF. The DNA of the CDR3 is TGTGCCAGCAGCTCAAGGAGGCAGTCGCAAGAGACCCAGTACTTC. The variable domain in full, completed from reference TRBV11-3 and TRBJ2-5, reads EAGVVQSPRYKIIEKKQPVAFWCNPISGHNTLYWYLQNLGQGPELLIRYENEEAVDDSQLPKDRFSAERLKGVDSTLKIQPAELGDSAVYLCASSSRRQSQETQYFGPGTRLLVL.

This clonotype occurred many times. The V call is TRBV3-1, the J call TRBJ2-5; no firm D call. Trimming took 1 base from V and 4 from J, leaving 7 bases between them. Germline assignment: CDR1 LGHDT and CDR2 YNNKEL (reference sequence). The CDR3 is 13 amino acids. The CDR3 is CASSQGKGETQYF. CDR3 nucleotides: TGTGCCAGCAGCCAAGGGAAAGGAGAGACCCAGTACTTC.

This clonotype was counted a few times. This chain links TRBV19 with TRBJ1-1; D gene unclear. The germline V gene encodes CDR1 LNHDA and CDR2 SQIVND (reference sequence). The V end was cut by 6 bases, the J end by 8 bases, with 7 bases between. The CDR3 is 10 residues long. The CDR3 sequence: CASRDGEAFF. CDR3 sequence (DNA): TGTGCCAGTAGGGACGGGGAAGCTTTCTTT.

With respect to this clonotype: A much larger clone differs by one base, so this may be a read error. V and J are TRBV30 and TRBJ2-5; no firm D call. The CDR3 has 11 residues. The V gene lost 1 base and the J gene lost 9 bases, with 9 bases spanning the gap. CDR1 GTSNPN and CDR2 SVGIG come from the germline V gene (reference sequence). The CDR3 DNA is TGTGCCTGGAGTGCCCGGAGACCCCAGTACTTC. It is translated as CAWSARRPQYF. The full variable domain, with the rest looked up from reference TRBV30 and TRBJ2-5, is SQTIHQWPATLVQPVGSPLSLECTVEGTSNPNLYWYRQAAGRGLQLLFYSVGIGQISSEVPQNLSASRPQDRQFILSSKKLLLSDSGFYLCAWSARRPQYFGPGTRLLVL.

This clonotype came up many times. The chain has TRBV3-1 and TRBJ2-5; D unclear. The CDR3 is made up of 14 amino acids. Germline V gene lookup returns CDR1 LGHDT and CDR2 YNNKEL (reference sequence). Between the trimmed V and J ends, which lost 0 bases and 1 base, there was a span of 6 bases. CDR3 bases: TGTGCCAGCAGCCAAGAAGACCGCCAAGAGACCCAGTACTTC. Protein: CASSQEDRQETQYF.

The V call is TRBV4-1, the J call TRBJ2-7, with a tentative D call TRBD2 (6 bases). There are 16 residues in the CDR3. V lost 0 bases and J lost 3, with 15 bases in between. CDR1 is MGHRA and CDR2 is YSYEKL in the germline V gene. The CDR3 DNA reads TGCGCCAGCAGCCAAGAAGTAGGACTAAGGGTCTACGAGCAGTACTTC. Protein sequence: CASSQEVGLRVYEQYF.

This clonotype was detected many times. V usage is TRBV7-9 and J usage is TRBJ2-5; possible D gene TRBD2, 6 bases. CDR1 is SEHNR and CDR2 is FQNEAQ in the germline V gene (reference sequence). The CDR3 spans 12 residues. Trimming removed 1 base from V and 7 bases from J, with 7 bases in between. CDR3 amino acids: CASSLEGGTQYF. CDR3 bases: TGTGCCAGCAGCTTAGAGGGAGGGACCCAGTACTTC.

The J gene is TRBJ1-1, the V gene TRBV30; D unresolved. Trimming shortened V by 3 bases and J by 1 base, and 3 bases separated the two germline ends. The CDR3 runs to 11 residues. Germline V gene lookup returns CDR1 GTSNPN and CDR2 SVGIG (reference sequence). CDR3 sequence reads: CAWRANTEAFF. Here the CDR3 DNA reads TGTGCCTGGAGGGCGAACACTGAAGCTTTCTTT.

This clonotype was recorded at least ten times. The rearrangement links TRBV20-1 to TRBJ2-5; possibly TRBD1 for D (5 bases). V gave up 0 bases and J gave up 0 bases, with 14 bases separating them. This CDR3 is 16 amino acids long. Germline V gives CDR1 DFQATT, CDR2 SNEGSKA (reference sequence). The CDR3 protein is CSARDYWGSNQETQYF. In nucleotides, the CDR3 is TGCAGTGCTAGAGATTACTGGGGCAGCAACCAAGAGACCCAGTACTTC.

About this clonotype: Germline is not matched at one junction end, which may reflect a read error. This sequence joins TRBV6-5 and TRBJ2-5; D may be TRBD1 (6 bases). The CDR3 has 13 amino acids. Germline CDR1 reads MNHEY; CDR2 reads SVGAGI. The CDR3 loop reads CANSYRDQETQYF. DNA for the CDR3: TGTGCCAACAGTTACAGGGACCAAGAGACCCAGTACTTC.

The table lists this clonotype with many counts. This chain links TRBV6-1 with TRBJ1-1; a weak D match, TRBD1 (6 bases). Germline CDR1 and CDR2: MNHNS and SASEGT. The CDR3 has 15 residues. Trimming pared 5 bases from V and 5 bases from J, leaving 18 bases between. The CDR3 bases are TGTGCCAGCAGTTTATATCGGACAGCAGATACTGAAGCTTTCTTT. As protein: CASSLYRTADTEAFF.

Many counts were recorded for this clonotype. The J gene is TRBJ1-1, the V gene TRBV11-2, with D unresolved. Germline V gene data show CDR1 as SGHAT and CDR2 as FQNNGV. CDR3 size: 14 residues. Trimming removed 3 bases from V and 2 bases from J, with 10 bases in between. CDR3 sequence (DNA): TGTGCCAGCAGCTTTGAAGACGTTAACACTGAAGCTTTCTTT. Its translation: CASSFEDVNTEAFF.

This clonotype was observed a few times. The CDR3 loop reads CASYSGNTIYF. CDR3 coding DNA: TGTGCCAGCTATTCCGGAAACACCATATATTTT. The chain employs TRBV28 and TRBJ1-3, with D unresolved. V was shortened by 8 bases and J by 4 bases, with 6 bases between the two germline ends. Germline-derived CDR1 and CDR2 are MDHEN and SYDVKM. This CDR3 spans 11 amino acids.

This clonotype was observed a handful of times. The chain recombines TRBV6-2 or TRBV6-3 with TRBJ2-7, with 7 bases aligning to TRBD1. With 9 bases clipped from V and 3 bases from J, the junction kept 5 bases outside the gene matches. CDR3 length equals 12 residues. Germline V gene data show CDR1 as MNHEY and CDR2 as SVGEGT. The CDR3 is CASDTGDYEQYF. The CDR3 DNA reads TGTGCCAGTGATACAGGGGACTACGAGCAGTACTTC.

This clonotype was counted many times. The rearrangement joins TRBV28 to TRBJ2-7, with D tentatively TRBD1 (5 bases). The V end lost 3 bases, the J end lost 2 bases, and 5 bases lay between the germline ends. Germline V CDR1 and CDR2: MDHEN, SYDVKM. CDR3 length equals 12 residues. CDR3 region: CASSFRAYEQYF. DNA for the CDR3: TGTGCCAGCAGTTTCAGGGCCTACGAGCAGTACTTC. Variable domain in full (rest from reference TRBV28 and TRBJ2-7): DVKVTQSSRYLVKRTGEKVFLECVQDMDHENMFWYRQDPGLGLRLIYFSYDVKMKEKGDIPEGYSVSREKKERFSLILESASTNQTSMYLCASSFRAYEQYFGPGTRLTVT.